The 7 T cell receptor beta chains below were found in one sample sequenced in a study of T cell changes during pregnancy in multiple sclerosis. Sequencing used immunoSEQ multiplex PCR; TCRdb keeps in-frame clones, though not all of them. The sample carries around 30,000 clones, about 92% recorded once. The sequenced sample was CD8+ T cells from peripheral blood mononuclear cells, obtained before pregnancy. The receptors shown here come from a female donor with multiple sclerosis, enrolled in a pregnancy study.

This chain links TRBV5-4 with TRBJ2-6, with 11 bases aligning to TRBD2. Trimming removed 0 bases from V and 0 bases from J; junction bases left unmatched: 2. The germline V gene has CDR1 SGHNT and CDR2 YYREEE (reference sequence). The CDR3 runs to 18 residues. CDR3 sequence: CASSLGLAGSSGANVLTF. The CDR3 nucleotides are TGTGCCAGCAGCTTGGGACTAGCGGGAAGCTCTGGGGCCAACGTCCTGACTTTC.

J is TRBJ2-3 and V is TRBV27; D call uncertain. Germline values: CDR1 MNHEY, CDR2 SMNVEV (reference sequence). The CDR3 runs 14 residues. V was cut by 5 bases and J by 0 bases, with 9 bases left in between. DNA for the CDR3: TGTGCCAGCAGTATCTCCCTTAGCACAGATACGCAGTATTTT. The encoded protein is CASSISLSTDTQYF.

The chain joins TRBV29-1 to TRBJ2-7; weak D call: TRBD1 (5 bases). In germline, CDR1 is SQVTM, CDR2 ANQGSEA. V lost 4 bases and J lost 3, with 13 bases in between. The length of the CDR3 is 13 residues. CDR3 DNA: TGCAGCGTTGGGTGGACATCACACTACGAGCAGTACTTC. Amino acid sequence: CSVGWTSHYEQYF.

V gene TRBV27 combines with J gene TRBJ2-3, with 9 bases identical to TRBD2. CDR1 and CDR2 (germline): MNHEY, SMNVEV (reference sequence). The CDR3 runs 16 residues. V gave up 4 bases and J gave up 3 bases; unmatched junction bases: 8. CDR3 protein: CASSSLSLAGTDTQYF. CDR3 bases: TGTGCCAGCAGTTCCCTCTCGCTAGCGGGGACAGATACGCAGTATTTT.

The chain couples TRBV9 to TRBJ2-1; 7 bases align to TRBD1. The CDR3 is 13 residues long. Trimming at V came to 4 bases and at J to 8 bases, leaving 6 bases not matched to a gene. CDR1 and CDR2 from the germline V gene are SGDLS and YYNGEE. CDR3 sequence reads: CASSLRQGHEQFF. CDR3 sequence (DNA): TGTGCCAGCAGCCTCCGACAGGGCCATGAGCAGTTCTTC.

The gene calls are TRBV29-1 and TRBJ1-1; D gene unclear. The V gene lost 6 bases and the J gene lost 0 bases, with 5 bases spanning the gap. CDR3 length equals 11 residues. CDR1 and CDR2 (germline): SQVTM, ANQGSEA. The CDR3 nucleotides read TGCAGCGTCCCATTGAACACTGAAGCTTTCTTT. This encodes CSVPLNTEAFF.

The J gene is TRBJ2-1, the V gene TRBV28, with D tentatively TRBD2 (6 bases). The CDR3 sequence is 15 residues long. Germline V lookup: CDR1 MDHEN, CDR2 SYDVKM. Trimming removed 7 bases at V and 4 bases at J, with 17 bases between. This CDR3 is CASIPGLGRYNEQFF. CDR3 DNA: TGTGCCAGCATCCCGGGTCTAGGGAGGTACAATGAGCAGTTCTTC.